This TCR beta chain appears in the sequencing data of a study of early T cells in non-severe SARS-CoV-2 infection. This clonotype was picked up a small number of times. From the 5' RACE reads, TCRdb called clonotypes with MiXCR, one entry per CDR3 protein. This sample has roughly 60,000 distinct CDR3 sequences, with roughly 10% found just once. The ends were cut back, 2 bases at V and 1 base at J, with 11 bases in the middle. The CDR3 loop spans 15 amino acids. Germline V gene lookup returns CDR1 MNHEY and CDR2 SVGAGI. This clonotype originated in an adult who was a healthcare worker with PCR-confirmed SARS-CoV-2 infection or an uninfected control (not recorded which). J is TRBJ1-2 and V is TRBV6-5; D gene ambiguous. Specimen: whole blood, collected at baseline. The CDR3 sequence is CASSYLQKLNYGYTF. CDR3 bases: TGTGCCAGCAGTTACCTTCAGAAACTTAACTATGGCTACACCTTC.